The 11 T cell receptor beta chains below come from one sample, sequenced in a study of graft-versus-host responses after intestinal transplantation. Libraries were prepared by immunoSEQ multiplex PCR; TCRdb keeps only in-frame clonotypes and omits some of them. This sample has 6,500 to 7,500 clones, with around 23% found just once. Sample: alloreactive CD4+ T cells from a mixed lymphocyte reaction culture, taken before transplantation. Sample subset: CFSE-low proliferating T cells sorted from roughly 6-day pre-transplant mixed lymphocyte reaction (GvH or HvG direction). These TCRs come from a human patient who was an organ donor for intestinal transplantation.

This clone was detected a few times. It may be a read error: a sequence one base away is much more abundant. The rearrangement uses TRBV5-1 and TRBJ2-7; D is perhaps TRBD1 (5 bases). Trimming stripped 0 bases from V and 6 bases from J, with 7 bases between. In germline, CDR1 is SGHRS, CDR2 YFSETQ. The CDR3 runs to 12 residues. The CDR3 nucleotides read TGCGCCAGCAGCTTGGACAGGTGCGAGCAGTACTTC. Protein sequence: CASSLDRCEQYF.

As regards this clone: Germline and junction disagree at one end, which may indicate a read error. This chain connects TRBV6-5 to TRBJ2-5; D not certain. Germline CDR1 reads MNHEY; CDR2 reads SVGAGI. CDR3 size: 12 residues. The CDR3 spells CAISVAQETQYF. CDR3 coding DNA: TGTGCCATCAGTGTGGCACAAGAGACCCAGTACTTC.

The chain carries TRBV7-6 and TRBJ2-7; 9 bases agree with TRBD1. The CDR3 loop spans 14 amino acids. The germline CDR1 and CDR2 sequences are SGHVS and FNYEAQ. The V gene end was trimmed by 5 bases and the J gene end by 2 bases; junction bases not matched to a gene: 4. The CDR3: CASSTGTGPYEQYF. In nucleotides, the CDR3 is TGTGCCAGCAGCACCGGGACAGGGCCCTACGAGCAGTACTTC.

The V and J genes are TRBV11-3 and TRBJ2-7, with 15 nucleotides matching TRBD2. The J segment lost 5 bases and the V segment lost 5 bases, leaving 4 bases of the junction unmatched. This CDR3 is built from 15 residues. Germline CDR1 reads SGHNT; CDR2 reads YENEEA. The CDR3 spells CASSQGLAGGNEQYF. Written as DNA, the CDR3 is TGTGCCAGCAGCCAGGGACTAGCGGGAGGTAACGAGCAGTACTTC.

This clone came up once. CDR3 amino acids: CASSESGRAYEQYF. In DNA, the CDR3 is TGTGCCAGCAGTGAAAGCGGGAGGGCCTACGAGCAGTACTTC. This chain uses TRBV6-1 with TRBJ2-7, with 10 bases matching TRBD2. Trimming cost V 2 bases and J 2 bases; bases outside gene matches: 0. This CDR3 spans 14 amino acids. Germline loops: CDR1 MNHNS, CDR2 SASEGT.

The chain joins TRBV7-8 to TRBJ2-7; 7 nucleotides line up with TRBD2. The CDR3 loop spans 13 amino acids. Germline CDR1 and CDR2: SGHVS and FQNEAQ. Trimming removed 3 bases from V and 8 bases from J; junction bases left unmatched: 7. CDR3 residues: CASSFRTSNQQYF. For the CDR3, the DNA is TGTGCCAGCAGCTTCCGGACTAGTAATCAGCAGTACTTC.

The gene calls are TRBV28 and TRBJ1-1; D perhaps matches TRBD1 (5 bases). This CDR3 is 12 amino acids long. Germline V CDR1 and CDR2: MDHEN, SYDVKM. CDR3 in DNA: TGTGCAGCGGGGGTTGTGAACACTGAAGCTTTCTTT. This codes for CAAGVVNTEAFF.

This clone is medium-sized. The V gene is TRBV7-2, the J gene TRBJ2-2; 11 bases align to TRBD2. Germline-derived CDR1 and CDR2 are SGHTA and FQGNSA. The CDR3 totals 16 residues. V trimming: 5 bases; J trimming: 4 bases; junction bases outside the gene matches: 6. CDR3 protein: CASSARLAGSTGELFF. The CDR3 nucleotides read TGTGCCAGCAGCGCCAGACTAGCGGGGAGCACCGGGGAGCTGTTTTTT.

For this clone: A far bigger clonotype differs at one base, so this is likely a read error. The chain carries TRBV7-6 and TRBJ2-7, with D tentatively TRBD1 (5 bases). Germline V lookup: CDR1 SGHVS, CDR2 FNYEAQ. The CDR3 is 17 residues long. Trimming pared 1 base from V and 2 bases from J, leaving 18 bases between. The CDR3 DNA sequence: TGTGCCAGCAGCTTAGTAGGGGTTGGACATGCCACCTACGAGCAGTACTTC. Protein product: CASSLVGVGHATYEQYF.

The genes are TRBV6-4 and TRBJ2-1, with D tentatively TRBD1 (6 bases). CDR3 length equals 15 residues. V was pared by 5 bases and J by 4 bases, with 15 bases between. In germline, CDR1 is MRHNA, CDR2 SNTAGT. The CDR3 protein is CASSYAGQWYNEQFF. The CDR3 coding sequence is TGTGCCAGCAGTTACGCCGGACAGTGGTACAATGAGCAGTTCTTC.

CDR3 sequence: CASSSLTGLGDTGELFF. The CDR3 coding sequence is TGTGCCAGCAGCTCCCTGACAGGGTTAGGTGACACCGGGGAGCTGTTTTTT. The rearrangement uses TRBV7-3 and TRBJ2-2; 7 nucleotides agree with TRBD1. The CDR3 spans 17 residues. The V segment lost 4 bases and the J segment 3 bases; nucleotides outside the gene matches: 11. The germline V gene encodes CDR1 SGHTA and CDR2 FQGTGA.